This TCR beta chain was captured in a study of patients and donors after allogeneic stem cell transplantation. This clonotype appeared many times. TCRdb analysed the RT-PCR reads with MiXCR anew, one entry per CDR3 protein. Counted here are fewer than 75,000 distinct CDR3 sequences, 13% occurring once; the ten biggest clones make up around 32%. CDR3 length: 15 residues. Looked up from germline, CDR1 is MNHNY and CDR2 is SVGAGI (reference sequence). Trimming cost V 0 bases and J 3 bases, with 12 bases left between them. V is TRBV6-6 and J is TRBJ2-7, with TRBD2 as a possible D gene (6 bases). The sample was blood, either unsorted or a sorted T cell fraction (not recorded which). The source is a human donor who was either an allogeneic HSCT recipient or a stem cell or donor lymphocyte infusion donor (not recorded which). It is not recorded whose cells these are; they may come from a transplant donor. CDR3 residues: CASSYSIAALYEQYF. CDR3 coding DNA: TGTGCCAGCAGTTACTCGATAGCGGCCCTCTACGAGCAGTACTTC.